The text below deals with one T cell receptor (beta chain). This specimen comes from a study of blood T cell repertoires in COVID-19. Overall study context: There were acute and convalescent COVID-19 samples, and they came from the United States, Italy and Spain.

The repertoire was sequenced with immunoSEQ multiplex PCR; TCRdb's copy has only in-frame clones and lacks some. The data contain 150,000 or so clones, roughly 76% of them seen just once; the ten biggest clones take up roughly 7.7%. Deletions cut 1 base from V and 5 bases from J, with 11 bases between. CDR1 and CDR2 (germline): SGHDN, FVKESK. The CDR3 consists of 15 residues. The sequence was obtained from a human donor with acute or convalescent COVID-19. The donor label of this sample is uncertain. The chain carries TRBV14 and TRBJ2-2, with D perhaps matching TRBD2 (5 bases). The specimen sequenced was peripheral blood. The CDR3 DNA reads as TGTGCCAGCAGCCAAGTAACCAGAGGGACCGGGGAGCTGTTTTTT. It translates to CASSQVTRGTGELFF.